This TCR beta chain comes out of a study of T-cell reconstitution after alpha-beta-depleted transplantation in children. Preparation of the TCRbeta library was carried out with unique molecular identifiers. One entry per CDR3 protein results from TCRdb running MiXCR on the PCR reads. This sample has about 540,000 distinct CDR3 sequences, with about 18% found just once. This clonotype was recorded at least ten times. This CDR3 region has 15 residues. The V end was cut by 3 bases, the J end by 4 bases, with 15 bases between. The chain combines TRBV12-3 or TRBV12-4 with TRBJ1-1; TRBD1 is a possible D gene (5 bases). Sequencing was performed on PBMCs from the stem cell graft donor, taken from the stem cell graft. The receptor was derived from a human donor who donated a stem cell graft to a child with acute lymphoblastic leukemia. CDR3 amino acids: CASSLGGGVGTEAFF. The CDR3 bases are TGTGCCAGCAGTTTGGGCGGGGGGGTTGGCACTGAAGCTTTCTTT.